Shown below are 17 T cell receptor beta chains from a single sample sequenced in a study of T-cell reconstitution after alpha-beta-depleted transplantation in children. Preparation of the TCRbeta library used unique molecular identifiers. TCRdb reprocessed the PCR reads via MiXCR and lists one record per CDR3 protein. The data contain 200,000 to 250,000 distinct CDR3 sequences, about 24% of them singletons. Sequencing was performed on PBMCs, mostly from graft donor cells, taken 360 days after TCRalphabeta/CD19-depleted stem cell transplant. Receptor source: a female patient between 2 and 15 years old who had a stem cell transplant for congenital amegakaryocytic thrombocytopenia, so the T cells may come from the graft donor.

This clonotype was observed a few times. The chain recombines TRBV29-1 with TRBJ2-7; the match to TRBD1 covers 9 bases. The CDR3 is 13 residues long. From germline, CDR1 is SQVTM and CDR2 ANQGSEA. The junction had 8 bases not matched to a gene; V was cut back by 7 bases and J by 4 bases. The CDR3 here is CSAIDRGGYEQYF. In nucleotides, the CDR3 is TGCAGCGCCATCGACAGGGGGGGGTACGAGCAGTACTTC.

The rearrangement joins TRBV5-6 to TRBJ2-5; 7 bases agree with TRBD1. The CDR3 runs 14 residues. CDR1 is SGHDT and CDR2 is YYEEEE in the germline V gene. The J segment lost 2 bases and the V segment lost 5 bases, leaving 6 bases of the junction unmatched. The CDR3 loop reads CASSTGTVQETQYF. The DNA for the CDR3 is TGTGCCAGCAGTACCGGGACAGTTCAAGAGACCCAGTACTTC.

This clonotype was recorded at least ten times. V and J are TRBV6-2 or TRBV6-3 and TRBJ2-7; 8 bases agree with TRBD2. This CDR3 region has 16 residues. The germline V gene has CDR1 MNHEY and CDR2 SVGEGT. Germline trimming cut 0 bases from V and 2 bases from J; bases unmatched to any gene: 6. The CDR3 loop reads CASSYSMGLEPYEQYF. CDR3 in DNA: TGTGCCAGCAGTTACTCGATGGGACTAGAGCCCTACGAGCAGTACTTC.

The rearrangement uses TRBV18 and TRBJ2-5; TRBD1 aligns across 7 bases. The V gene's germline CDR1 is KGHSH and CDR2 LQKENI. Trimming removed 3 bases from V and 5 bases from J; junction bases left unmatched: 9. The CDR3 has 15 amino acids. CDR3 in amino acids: CASSPLLQGLETQYF. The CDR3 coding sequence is TGTGCCAGCTCACCTCTCCTACAGGGGTTGGAGACCCAGTACTTC.

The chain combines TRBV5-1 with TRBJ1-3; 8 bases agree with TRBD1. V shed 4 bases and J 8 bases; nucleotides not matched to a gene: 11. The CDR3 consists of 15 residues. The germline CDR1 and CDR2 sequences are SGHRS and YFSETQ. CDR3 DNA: TGCGCCAGCAGCGCCCTGGACAGGGTCAAGGACACCATATATTTT. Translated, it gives CASSALDRVKDTIYF.

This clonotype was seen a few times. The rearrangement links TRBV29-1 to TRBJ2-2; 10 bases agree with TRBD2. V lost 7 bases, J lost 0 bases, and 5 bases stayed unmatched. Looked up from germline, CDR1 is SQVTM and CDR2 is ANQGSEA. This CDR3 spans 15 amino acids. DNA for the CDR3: TGCAGCGCCAAAACTAGCGGGGCGAACACCGGGGAGCTGTTTTTT. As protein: CSAKTSGANTGELFF.

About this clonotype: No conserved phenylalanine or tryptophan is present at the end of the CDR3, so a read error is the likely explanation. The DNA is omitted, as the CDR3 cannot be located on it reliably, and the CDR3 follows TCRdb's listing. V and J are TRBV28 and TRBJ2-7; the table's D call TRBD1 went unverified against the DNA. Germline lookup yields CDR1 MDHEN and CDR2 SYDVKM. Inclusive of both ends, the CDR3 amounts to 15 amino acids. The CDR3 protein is CASSPPYRRDRGLSS.

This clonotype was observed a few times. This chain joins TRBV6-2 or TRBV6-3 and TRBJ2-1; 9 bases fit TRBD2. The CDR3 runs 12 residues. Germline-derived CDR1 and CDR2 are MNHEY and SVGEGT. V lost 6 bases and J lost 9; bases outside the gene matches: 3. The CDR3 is CASRREGSEQFF. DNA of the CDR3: TGTGCCAGCAGGCGGGAGGGGTCTGAGCAGTTCTTC.

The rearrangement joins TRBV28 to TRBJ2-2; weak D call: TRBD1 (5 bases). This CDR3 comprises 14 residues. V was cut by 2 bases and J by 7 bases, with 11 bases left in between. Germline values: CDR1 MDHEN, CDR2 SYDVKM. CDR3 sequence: CASSLASGIGELFF. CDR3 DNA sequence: TGTGCCAGCAGTTTAGCTTCAGGGATCGGGGAGCTGTTTTTT.

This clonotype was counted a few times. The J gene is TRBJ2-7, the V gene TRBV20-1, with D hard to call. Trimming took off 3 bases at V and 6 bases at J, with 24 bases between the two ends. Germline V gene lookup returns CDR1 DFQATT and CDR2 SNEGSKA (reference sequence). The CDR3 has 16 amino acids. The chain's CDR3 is CSASISAPFHYSEQYF. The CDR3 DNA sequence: TGCAGTGCTAGTATCTCGGCACCATTCCATTATAGCGAGCAGTACTTC.

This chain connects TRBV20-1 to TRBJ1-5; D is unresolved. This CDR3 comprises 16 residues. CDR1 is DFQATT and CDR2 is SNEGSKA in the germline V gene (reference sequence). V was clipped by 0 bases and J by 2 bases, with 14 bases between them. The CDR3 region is CSARDPWGGGNQPQHF. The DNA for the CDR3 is TGCAGTGCTAGAGATCCTTGGGGAGGTGGCAATCAGCCCCAGCATTTT.

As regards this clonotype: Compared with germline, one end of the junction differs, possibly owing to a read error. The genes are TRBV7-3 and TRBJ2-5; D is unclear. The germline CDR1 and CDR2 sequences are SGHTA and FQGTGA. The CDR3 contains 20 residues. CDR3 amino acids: CASSLTETPQPMKARETQYF. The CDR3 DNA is TGTGCCAGCAGCCTAACGGAGACCCCACAGCCGATGAAAGCCCGAGAGACCCAGTACTTC.

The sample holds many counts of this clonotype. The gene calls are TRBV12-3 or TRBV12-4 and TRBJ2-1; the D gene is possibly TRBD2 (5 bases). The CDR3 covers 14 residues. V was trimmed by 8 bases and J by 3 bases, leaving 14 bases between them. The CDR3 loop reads CASLRGSHYNEQFF. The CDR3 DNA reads TGTGCCAGCCTCCGGGGTAGCCACTACAATGAGCAGTTCTTC.

CDR3 sequence reads: CASSLATGFLETQYF. Written as DNA, the CDR3 is TGCGCCAGCAGCTTGGCCACAGGGTTTCTGGAGACCCAGTACTTC. This chain joins TRBV5-1 and TRBJ2-5, with D possibly matching TRBD1 (6 bases). The CDR3 consists of 15 residues. Per the germline V gene, CDR1 is SGHRS and CDR2 is YFSETQ. V dropped 0 bases and J dropped 5 bases, with 14 bases sitting between them.

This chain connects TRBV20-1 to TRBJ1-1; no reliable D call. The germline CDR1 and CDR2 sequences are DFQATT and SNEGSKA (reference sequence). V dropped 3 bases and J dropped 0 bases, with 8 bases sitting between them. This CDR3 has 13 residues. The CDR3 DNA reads TGCAGTGCTAGGTCCGGACTGAACACTGAAGCTTTCTTT. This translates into CSARSGLNTEAFF.

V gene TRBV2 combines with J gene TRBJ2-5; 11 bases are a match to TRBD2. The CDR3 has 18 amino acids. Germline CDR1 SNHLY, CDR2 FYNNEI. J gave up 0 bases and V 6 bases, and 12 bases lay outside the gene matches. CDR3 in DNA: TGTGCCAGCAGCCAAAGCCTACTAGCGGGGGAGTACCAAGAGACCCAGTACTTC. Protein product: CASSQSLLAGEYQETQYF.

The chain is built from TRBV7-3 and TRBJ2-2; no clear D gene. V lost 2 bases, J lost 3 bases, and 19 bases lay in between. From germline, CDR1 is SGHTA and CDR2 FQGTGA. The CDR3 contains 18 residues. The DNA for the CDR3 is TGTGCCAGCAGCTTAGTCGTCGCAGACCCTTCCGACACCGGGGAGCTGTTTTTT. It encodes CASSLVVADPSDTGELFF.